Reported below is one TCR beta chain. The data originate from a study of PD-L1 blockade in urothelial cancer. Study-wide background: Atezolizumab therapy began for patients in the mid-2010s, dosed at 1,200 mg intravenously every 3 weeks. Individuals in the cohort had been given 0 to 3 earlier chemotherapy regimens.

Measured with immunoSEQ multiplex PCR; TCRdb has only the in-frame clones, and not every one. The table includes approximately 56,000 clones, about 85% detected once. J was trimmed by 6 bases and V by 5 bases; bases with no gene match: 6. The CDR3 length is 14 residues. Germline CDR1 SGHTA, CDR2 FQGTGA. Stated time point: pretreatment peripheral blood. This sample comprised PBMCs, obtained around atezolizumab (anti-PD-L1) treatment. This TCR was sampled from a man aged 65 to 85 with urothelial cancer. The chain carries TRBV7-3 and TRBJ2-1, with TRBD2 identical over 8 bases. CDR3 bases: TGTGCCAGCAGCCCCGGGACTAGTTTCAATGAGCAGTTCTTC. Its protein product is CASSPGTSFNEQFF.